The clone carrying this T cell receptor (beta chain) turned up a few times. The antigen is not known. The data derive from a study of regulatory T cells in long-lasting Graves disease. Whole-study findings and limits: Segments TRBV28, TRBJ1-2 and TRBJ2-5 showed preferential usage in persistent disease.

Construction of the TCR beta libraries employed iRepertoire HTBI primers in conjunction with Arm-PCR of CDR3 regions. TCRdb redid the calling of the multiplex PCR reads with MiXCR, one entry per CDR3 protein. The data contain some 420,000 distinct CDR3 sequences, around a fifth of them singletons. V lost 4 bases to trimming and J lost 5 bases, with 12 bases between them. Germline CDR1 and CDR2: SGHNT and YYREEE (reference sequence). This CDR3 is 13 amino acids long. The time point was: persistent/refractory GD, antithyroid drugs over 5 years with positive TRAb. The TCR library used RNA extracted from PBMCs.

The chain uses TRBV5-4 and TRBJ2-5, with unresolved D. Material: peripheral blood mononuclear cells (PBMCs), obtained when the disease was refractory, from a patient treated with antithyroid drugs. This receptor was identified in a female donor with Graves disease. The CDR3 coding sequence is TGTGCCAGCAGCATAAGGGCTCAGGAGACCCAGTACTTC. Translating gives CASSIRAQETQYF.